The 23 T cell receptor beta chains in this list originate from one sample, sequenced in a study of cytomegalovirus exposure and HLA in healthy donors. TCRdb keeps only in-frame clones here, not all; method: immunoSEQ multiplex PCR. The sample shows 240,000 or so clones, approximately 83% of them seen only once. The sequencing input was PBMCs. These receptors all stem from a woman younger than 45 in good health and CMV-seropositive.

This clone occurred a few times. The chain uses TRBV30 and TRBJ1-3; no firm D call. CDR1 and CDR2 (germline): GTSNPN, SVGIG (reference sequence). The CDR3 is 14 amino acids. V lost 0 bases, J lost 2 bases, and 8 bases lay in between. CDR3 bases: TGTGCCTGGAGTGTACATGGAGCTGGAAACACCATATATTTT. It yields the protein CAWSVHGAGNTIYF.

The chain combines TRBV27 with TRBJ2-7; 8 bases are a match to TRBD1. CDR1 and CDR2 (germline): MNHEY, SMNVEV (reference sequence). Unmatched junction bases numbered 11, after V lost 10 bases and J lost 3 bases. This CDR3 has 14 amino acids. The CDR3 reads CATGTGQGYYEQYF. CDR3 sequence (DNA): TGTGCCACCGGGACAGGTCAAGGGTACTACGAGCAGTACTTC.

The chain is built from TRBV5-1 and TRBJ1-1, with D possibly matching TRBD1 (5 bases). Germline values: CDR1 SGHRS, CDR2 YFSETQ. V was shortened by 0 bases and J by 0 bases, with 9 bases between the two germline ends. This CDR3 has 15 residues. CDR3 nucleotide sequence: TGCGCCAGCAGCTTGGAAGACAGTATGAACACTGAAGCTTTCTTT. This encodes CASSLEDSMNTEAFF.

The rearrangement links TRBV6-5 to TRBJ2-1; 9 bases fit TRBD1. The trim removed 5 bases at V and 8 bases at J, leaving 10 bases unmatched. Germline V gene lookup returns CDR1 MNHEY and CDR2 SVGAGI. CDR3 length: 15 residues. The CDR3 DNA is TGTGCCAGCAGTCAGGGGACAGGGATGGGCGATGAGCAGTTCTTC. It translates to CASSQGTGMGDEQFF.

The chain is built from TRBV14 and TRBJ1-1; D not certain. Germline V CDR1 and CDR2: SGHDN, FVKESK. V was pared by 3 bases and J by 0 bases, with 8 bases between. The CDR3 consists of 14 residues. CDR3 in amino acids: CASSHLSVNTEAFF. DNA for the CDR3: TGTGCCAGCAGCCACCTTAGCGTGAACACTGAAGCTTTCTTT.

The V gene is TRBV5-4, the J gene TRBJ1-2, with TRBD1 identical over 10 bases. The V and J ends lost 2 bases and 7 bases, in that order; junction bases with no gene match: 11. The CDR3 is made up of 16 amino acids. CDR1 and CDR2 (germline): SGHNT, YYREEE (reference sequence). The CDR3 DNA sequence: TGTGCCAGCAGCTTAGGGACAGGGGAAATAGTAAGTGGCTACACCTTC. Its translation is CASSLGTGEIVSGYTF.

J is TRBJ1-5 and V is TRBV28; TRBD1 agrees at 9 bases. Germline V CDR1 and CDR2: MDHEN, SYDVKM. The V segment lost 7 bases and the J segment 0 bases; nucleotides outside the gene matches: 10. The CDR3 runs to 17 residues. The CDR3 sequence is CASIGTGFPYSNQPQHF. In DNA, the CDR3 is TGTGCCAGCATAGGGACAGGGTTCCCTTATAGCAATCAGCCCCAGCATTTT.

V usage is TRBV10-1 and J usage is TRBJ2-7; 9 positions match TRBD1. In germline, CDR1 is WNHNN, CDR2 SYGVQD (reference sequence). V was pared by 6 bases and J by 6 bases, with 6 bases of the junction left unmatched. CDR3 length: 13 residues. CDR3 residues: CASSPGTGFEQYF. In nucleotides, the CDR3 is TGCGCCAGCAGCCCCGGGACAGGGTTCGAGCAGTACTTC.

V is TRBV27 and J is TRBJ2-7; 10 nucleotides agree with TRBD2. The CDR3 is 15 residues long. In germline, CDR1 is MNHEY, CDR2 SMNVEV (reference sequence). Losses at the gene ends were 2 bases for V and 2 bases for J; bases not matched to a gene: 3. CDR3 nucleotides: TGTGCCAGCAGTTTACGAGCGGGAGGGGCCTACGAGCAGTACTTC. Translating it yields CASSLRAGGAYEQYF.

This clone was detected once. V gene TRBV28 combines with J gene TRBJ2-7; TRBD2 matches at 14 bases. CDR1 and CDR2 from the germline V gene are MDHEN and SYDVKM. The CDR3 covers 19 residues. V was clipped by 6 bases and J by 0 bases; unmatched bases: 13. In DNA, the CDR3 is TGTGCCAGCAGGATTCCGGGACTAGCGGGAGTGACCGGCTCCTACGAGCAGTACTTC. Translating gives CASRIPGLAGVTGSYEQYF.

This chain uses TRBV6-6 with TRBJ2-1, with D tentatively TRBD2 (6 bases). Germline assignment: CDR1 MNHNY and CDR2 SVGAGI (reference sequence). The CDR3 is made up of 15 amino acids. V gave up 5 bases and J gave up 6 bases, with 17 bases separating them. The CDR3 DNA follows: TGTGCCAGCAGTCGAGTTGGCCTGCGGGGCAATGAGCAGTTCTTC. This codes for CASSRVGLRGNEQFF.

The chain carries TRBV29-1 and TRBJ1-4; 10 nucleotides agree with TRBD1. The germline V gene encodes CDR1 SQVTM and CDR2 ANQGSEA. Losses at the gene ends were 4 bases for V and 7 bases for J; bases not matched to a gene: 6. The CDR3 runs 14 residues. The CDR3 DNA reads TGCAGCGTTGGGACAGGGGGTTCGAGTGAAAAACTGTTTTTT. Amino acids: CSVGTGGSSEKLFF.

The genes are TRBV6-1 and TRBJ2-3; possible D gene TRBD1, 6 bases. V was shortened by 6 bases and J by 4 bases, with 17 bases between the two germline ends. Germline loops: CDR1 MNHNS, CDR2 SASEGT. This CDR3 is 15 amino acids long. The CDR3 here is CASSPQGWVADTQYF. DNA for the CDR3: TGTGCCAGCAGCCCACAGGGTTGGGTGGCAGATACGCAGTATTTT.

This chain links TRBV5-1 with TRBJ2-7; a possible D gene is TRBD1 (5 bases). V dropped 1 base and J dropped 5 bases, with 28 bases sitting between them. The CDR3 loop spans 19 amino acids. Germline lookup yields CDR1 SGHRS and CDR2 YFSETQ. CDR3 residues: CASSLYLVEPKGESHEQYF. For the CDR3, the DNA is TGCGCCAGCAGCTTGTATCTTGTCGAACCTAAAGGGGAATCTCACGAGCAGTACTTC. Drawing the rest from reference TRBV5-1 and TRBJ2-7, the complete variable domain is KAGVTQTPRYLIKTRGQQVTLSCSPISGHRSVSWYQQTPGQGLQFLFEYFSETQRNKGNFPGRFSGRQFSNSRSEMNVSTLELGDSALYLCASSLYLVEPKGESHEQYFGPGTRLTVT.

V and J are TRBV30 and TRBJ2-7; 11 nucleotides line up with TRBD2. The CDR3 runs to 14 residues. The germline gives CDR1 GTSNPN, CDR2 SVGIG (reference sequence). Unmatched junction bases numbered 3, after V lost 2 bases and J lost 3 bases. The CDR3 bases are TGTGCCTGGAGTAGACTAGCGGGACACTACGAGCAGTACTTC. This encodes CAWSRLAGHYEQYF. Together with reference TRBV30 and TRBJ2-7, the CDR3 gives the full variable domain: SQTIHQWPATLVQPVGSPLSLECTVEGTSNPNLYWYRQAAGRGLQLLFYSVGIGQISSEVPQNLSASRPQDRQFILSSKKLLLSDSGFYLCAWSRLAGHYEQYFGPGTRLTVT.

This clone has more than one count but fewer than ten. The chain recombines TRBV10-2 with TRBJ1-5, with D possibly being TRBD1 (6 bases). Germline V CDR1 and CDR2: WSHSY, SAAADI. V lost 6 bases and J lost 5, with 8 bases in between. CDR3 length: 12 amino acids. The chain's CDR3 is CASRDRDQPQHF. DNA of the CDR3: TGCGCCAGCAGGGACAGAGATCAGCCCCAGCATTTT.

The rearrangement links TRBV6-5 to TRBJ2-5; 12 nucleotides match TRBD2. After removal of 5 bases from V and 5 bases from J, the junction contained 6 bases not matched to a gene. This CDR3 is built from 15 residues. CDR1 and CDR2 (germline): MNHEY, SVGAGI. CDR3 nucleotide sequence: TGTGCCAGCAGTCCCTGGACTAGCGGGAAGGAGACCCAGTACTTC. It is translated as CASSPWTSGKETQYF.

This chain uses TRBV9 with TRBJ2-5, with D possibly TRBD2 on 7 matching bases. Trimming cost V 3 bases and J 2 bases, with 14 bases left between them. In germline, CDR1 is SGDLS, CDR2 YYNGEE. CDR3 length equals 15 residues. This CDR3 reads CASSAGRGVQETQYF. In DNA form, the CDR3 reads TGTGCCAGCAGCGCTGGGAGGGGGGTACAAGAGACCCAGTACTTC.

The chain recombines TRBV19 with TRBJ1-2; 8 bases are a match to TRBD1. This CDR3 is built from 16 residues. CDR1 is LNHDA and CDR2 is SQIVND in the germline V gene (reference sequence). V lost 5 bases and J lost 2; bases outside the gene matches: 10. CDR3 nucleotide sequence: TGTGCCAGTAGTCCCTCCGGGACAGGTGGGAACTATGGCTACACCTTC. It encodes CASSPSGTGGNYGYTF.

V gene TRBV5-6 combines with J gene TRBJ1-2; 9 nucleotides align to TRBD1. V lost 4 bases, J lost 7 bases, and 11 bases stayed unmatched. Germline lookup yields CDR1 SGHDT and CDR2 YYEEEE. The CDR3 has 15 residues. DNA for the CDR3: TGTGCCAGCAGCAGATCCGGGACAGGGTTCGTTGGCTACACCTTC. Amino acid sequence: CASSRSGTGFVGYTF.

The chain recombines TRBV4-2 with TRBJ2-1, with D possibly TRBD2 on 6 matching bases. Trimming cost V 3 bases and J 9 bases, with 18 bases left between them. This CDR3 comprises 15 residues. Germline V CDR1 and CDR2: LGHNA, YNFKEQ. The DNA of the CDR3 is TGTGCCAGCAGCCATCCCGCGGAGGGAGGTAGTGAGCAGTTCTTC. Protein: CASSHPAEGGSEQFF.

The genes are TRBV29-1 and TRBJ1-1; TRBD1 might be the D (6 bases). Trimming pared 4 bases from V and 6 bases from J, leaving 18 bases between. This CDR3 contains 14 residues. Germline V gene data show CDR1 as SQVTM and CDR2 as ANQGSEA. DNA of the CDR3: TGCAGCGTTGTCGGCCTAGGGGGAGGGTCTGAAGCTTTCTTT. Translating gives CSVVGLGGGSEAFF.

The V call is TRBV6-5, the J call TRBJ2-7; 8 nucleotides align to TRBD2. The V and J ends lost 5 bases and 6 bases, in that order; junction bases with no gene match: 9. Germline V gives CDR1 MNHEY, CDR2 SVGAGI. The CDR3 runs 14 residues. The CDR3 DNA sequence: TGTGCCAGCAGTCTATCTAGCGGGCGCGTCGAGCAGTACTTC. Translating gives CASSLSSGRVEQYF.